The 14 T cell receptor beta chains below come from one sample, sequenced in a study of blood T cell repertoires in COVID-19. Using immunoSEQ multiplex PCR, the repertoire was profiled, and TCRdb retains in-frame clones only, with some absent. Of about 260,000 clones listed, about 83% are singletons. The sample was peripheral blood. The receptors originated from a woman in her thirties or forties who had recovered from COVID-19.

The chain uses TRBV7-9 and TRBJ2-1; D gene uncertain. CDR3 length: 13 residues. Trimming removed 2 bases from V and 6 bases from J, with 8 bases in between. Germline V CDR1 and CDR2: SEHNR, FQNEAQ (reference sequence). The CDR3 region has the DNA TGTGCCAGCAGCTTACAAGGCGGCAATGAGCAGTTCTTC. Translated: CASSLQGGNEQFF.

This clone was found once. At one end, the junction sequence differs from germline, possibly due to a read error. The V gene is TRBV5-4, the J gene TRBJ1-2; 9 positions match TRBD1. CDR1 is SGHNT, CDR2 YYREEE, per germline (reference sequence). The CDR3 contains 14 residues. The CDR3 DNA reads TGTGCCAGCAGCTACCCCTCCGGACAGGGGCCCTTACACTTC. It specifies CASSYPSGQGPLHF.

CDR3 region: CASSYGVSSGNTIYF. CDR3 DNA: TGTGCCAGCAGTTACGGAGTGTCAAGTGGAAACACCATATATTTT. This chain joins TRBV6-6 and TRBJ1-3; D is ambiguous. The V end was cut by 2 bases, the J end by 3 bases, with 11 bases between. The V gene's germline CDR1 is MNHNY and CDR2 SVGAGI (reference sequence). This CDR3 contains 15 residues.

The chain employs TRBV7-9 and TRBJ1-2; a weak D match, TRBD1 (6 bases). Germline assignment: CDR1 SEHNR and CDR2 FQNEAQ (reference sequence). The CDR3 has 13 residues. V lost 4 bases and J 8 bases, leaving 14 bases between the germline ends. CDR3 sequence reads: CASSSEGVGGYTF. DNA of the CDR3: TGTGCCAGCAGCTCCGAGGGGGTAGGGGGCTACACCTTC.

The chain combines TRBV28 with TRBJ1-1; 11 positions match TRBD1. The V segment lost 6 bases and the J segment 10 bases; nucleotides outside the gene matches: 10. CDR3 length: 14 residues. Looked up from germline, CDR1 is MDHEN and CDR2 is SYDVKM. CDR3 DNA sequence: TGTGCCAGCAGGGACAGGGGGCGCGAGATCGGAGCTTTCTTT. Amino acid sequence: CASRDRGREIGAFF. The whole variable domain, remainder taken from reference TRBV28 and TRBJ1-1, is DVKVTQSSRYLVKRTGEKVFLECVQDMDHENMFWYRQDPGLGLRLIYFSYDVKMKEKGDIPEGYSVSREKKERFSLILESASTNQTSMYLCASRDRGREIGAFFGQGTRLTVV.

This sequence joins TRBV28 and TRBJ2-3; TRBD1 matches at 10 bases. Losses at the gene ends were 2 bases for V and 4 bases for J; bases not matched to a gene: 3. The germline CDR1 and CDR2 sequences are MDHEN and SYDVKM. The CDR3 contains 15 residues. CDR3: CASSLRQGASDTQYF. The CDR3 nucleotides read TGTGCCAGCAGTTTAAGACAGGGGGCCTCAGATACGCAGTATTTT.

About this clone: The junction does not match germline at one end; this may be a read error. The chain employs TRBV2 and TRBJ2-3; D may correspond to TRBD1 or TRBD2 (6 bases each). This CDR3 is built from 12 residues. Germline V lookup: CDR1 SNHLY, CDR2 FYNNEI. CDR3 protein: CAGRGGSDTQYF. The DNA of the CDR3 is TGTGCCGGCAGGGGAGGATCAGATACGCAGTATTTT.

The CDR3 DNA is TGTGCCAGCAGCTTAGTGGGACAGGGGGCTATTGCGGAAAAACTGTTTTTT. Its translation is CASSLVGQGAIAEKLFF. V is TRBV7-2 and J is TRBJ1-4, with 12 bases that match TRBD1. V lost 1 base, J lost 8 bases, and 8 bases stayed unmatched. The length of the CDR3 is 17 residues. The germline V gene encodes CDR1 SGHTA and CDR2 FQGNSA.

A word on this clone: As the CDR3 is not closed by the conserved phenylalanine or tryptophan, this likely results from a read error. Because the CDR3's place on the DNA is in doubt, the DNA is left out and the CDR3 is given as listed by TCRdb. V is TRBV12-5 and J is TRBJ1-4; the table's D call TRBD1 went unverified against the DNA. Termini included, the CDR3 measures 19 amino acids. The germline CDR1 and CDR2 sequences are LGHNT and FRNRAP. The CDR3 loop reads CASGLREPWQGINEKLFFG.

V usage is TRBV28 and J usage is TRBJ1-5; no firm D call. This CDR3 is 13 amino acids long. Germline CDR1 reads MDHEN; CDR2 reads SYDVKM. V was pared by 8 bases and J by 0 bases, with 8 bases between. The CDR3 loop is CASAVGSNQPQHF. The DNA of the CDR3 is TGTGCCAGCGCGGTGGGTAGCAATCAGCCCCAGCATTTT.

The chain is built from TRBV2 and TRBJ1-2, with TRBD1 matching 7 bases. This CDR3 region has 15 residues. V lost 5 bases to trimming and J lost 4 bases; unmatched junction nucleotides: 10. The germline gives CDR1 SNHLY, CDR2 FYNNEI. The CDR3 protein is CASSRQGRDVYGYTF. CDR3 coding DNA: TGTGCCAGCAGTAGACAGGGTCGGGACGTCTATGGCTACACCTTC.

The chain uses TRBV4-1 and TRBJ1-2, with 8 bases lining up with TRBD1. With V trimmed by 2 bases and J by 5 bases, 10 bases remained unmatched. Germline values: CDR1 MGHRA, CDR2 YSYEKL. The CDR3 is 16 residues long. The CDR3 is CASSQSQGASPYGYTF. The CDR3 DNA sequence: TGCGCCAGCAGCCAAAGTCAGGGGGCCTCGCCTTATGGCTACACCTTC.

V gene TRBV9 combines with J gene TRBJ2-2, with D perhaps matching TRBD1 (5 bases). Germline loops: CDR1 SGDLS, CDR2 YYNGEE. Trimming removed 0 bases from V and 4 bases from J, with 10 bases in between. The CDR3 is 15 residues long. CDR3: CASSVVGALTGELFF. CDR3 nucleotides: TGTGCCAGCAGCGTAGTAGGGGCCCTCACCGGGGAGCTGTTTTTT. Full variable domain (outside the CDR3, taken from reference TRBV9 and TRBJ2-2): DSGVTQTPKHLITATGQRVTLRCSPRSGDLSVYWYQQSLDQGLQFLIQYYNGEERAKGNILERFSAQQFPDLHSELNLSSLELGDSALYFCASSVVGALTGELFFGEGSRLTVL.

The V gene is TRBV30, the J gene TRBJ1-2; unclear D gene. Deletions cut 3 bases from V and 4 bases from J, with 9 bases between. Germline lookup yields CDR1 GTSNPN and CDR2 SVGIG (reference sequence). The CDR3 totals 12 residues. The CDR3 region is CAWRPGLYGYTF. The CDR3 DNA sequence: TGTGCCTGGAGACCCGGTCTCTATGGCTACACCTTC.